This T cell receptor (beta chain) was identified during a study of blood T cell repertoires in COVID-19. The V end was cut by 0 bases, the J end by 0 bases, with 7 bases between. CDR1 is SGDLS, CDR2 YYNGEE, per germline. The CDR3 covers 15 residues. In the original processing: How many nucleated cells were present was estimated from reference gene primer amplification. TCRdb's table, derived via immunoSEQ multiplex PCR, lists solely in-frame clones and lacks some. The V and J calls and clone size are taken from that table; D and trimming were inferred from the DNA. The sample consists of some 150,000 clones, about four fifths of them appearing once.

This receptor was obtained from a man aged 50 to 59 who had recovered from COVID-19. The sample comprised PBMCs or T cells enriched from blood (not recorded which). The rearrangement joins TRBV9 to TRBJ1-3, with D uncertain. This CDR3 reads CASSVGASSGNTIYF. The CDR3 region has the DNA TGTGCCAGCAGCGTAGGGGCTTCCTCTGGAAACACCATATATTTT.